This T cell receptor (beta chain) was documented in a study of a mutant IDH1 vaccine in newly diagnosed glioma (TCRdb year 2021). As for the study more broadly: Of the approximately 30 treated patients, around 62% were male and approximately 40% were female, and the mean age was approximately 40 years. Before enrollment, patients had received standard therapy of radiotherapy alone, temozolomide alone, or radiochemotherapy with temozolomide; most received the combination. Peripheral blood samples were drawn at six visits, namely V03 (baseline), V05, V07, V10, V12 and V13. Longitudinal TCRB deep sequencing was performed for fewer than 30 treated patients wherever samples were available for exploratory analyses.

The time point label of this sample denotes: baseline, week 1 (first vaccination visit). The label giving this sample's treatment or condition can be read as: pre-vaccination baseline after standard-of-care therapy. The donors had newly diagnosed IDH1-mutant astrocytomas of WHO grade 3 or 4 that showed loss of nuclear ATRX. The samples were drawn from NOA16, a multicentre, single-arm, open-label phase I trial in Germany that tested a mutant IDH1 peptide vaccine in humans for the first time. Blood drawn at visit V03 was used as the baseline sample for immunogenicity testing. The DNeasy Blood and Tissue Kit was used to extract genomic DNA from EDTA blood for TCRB sequencing. Libraries came from the immunoSEQ multiplex PCR assay. Rearranged TCR beta chain sequences were amplified with the hsTCRB Kit following the manufacturer's protocol. An Illumina MiSeq was used to sequence the TCRB libraries. The source study handled its data this way. The kit vendor's proprietary platform handled demultiplexing, trimming and gene mapping. Drawn from immuneACCESS, this table holds only the in-frame rearrangements with V and J called that TCRdb kept. Clones are partly lost; checked studies trace under half to an unresolved V gene and leave the rest unexplained. V and J calls and clone size are those listed in that table; D and trimming were worked out from the DNA. The sample table shows fewer than 45,000 clones, and roughly 78% are seen once. The ten largest clones take up approximately 9% of the sample.

From the cysteine through the phenylalanine, the CDR3 covers 16 amino acids. Only the CDR3 part of the read is kept: 48 bases, read in frame from the first base. For CDR1 and CDR2, the germline V gene lists KGHSH and LQKENI. The junction shows trimming of 3 bases on V and 6 bases on J, plus 19 bases between the germline ends. The research as a whole found: Availability determined which PBMC samples were chosen for TCRB deep sequencing. Vaccine-induced immune responses across multiple MHC alleles were detected in 90% to 95% of patients. The authors noted that analyses of patient blood samples could not be reproduced because of sample limitations. No apparent relationship was observed between pseudoprogression and alterations in the top peripheral T cell clonotypes detected by TCRB sequencing.

Comment on this clone: The antigen it recognizes is unknown. The input lacks base qualities; no much larger clone sits a single base away.

The source was PBMCs, collected from a glioma patient treated with radiotherapy, temozolomide or both. This TCR came from a man aged 35-49 years with glioma. Some clones in this sample may be carry-over from other donors' samples. This sequence uses TRBV18 and TRBJ2-3; the D gene identity is not certain. The DNA sequence is given as TGTGCCAGCTCACCGCTTCTGGGATTTGGTGGTGATACGCAGTATTTT. Its protein is CASSPLLGFGGDTQYF.